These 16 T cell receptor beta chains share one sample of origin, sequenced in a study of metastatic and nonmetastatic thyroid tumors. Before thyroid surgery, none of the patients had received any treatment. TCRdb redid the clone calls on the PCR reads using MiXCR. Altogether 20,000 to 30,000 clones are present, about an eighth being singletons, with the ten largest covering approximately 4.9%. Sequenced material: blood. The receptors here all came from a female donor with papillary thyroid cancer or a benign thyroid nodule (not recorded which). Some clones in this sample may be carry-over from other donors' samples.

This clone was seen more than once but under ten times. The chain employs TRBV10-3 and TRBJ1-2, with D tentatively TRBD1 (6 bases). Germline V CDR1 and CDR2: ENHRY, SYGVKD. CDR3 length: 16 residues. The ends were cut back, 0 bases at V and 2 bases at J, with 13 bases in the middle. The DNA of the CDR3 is TGTGCCATCAGTGAGTCGAGGGGGGCTAGGAACTATGGCTACACCTTC. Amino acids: CAISESRGARNYGYTF.

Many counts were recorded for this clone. The CDR3 bases are TGTGCCAGCTCCCGCGGACCTAGCGGGAGGGCACAGGGGGCCAAAAACATTCAGTACTTC. Protein sequence: CASSRGPSGRAQGAKNIQYF. The chain recombines TRBV18 with TRBJ2-4; the match to TRBD2 covers 12 bases. The CDR3 extends over 20 amino acids. Germline CDR1 is KGHSH and CDR2 is LQKENI. Germline trimming cut 6 bases from V and 1 base from J; bases unmatched to any gene: 16.

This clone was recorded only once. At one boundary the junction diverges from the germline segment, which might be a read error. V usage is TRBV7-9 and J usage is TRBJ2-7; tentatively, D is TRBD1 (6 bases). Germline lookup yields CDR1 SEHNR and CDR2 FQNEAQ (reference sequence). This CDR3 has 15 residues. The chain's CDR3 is CASILGRTAFHDQYF. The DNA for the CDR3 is TGTGCCAGCATCCTGGGCAGGACAGCCTTCCACGATCAGTACTTC.

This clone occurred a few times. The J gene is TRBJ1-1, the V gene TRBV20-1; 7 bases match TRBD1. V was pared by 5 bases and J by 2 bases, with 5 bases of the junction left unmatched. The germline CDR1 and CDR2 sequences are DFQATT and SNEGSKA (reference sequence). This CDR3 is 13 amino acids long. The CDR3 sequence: CSAADRVNTEAFF. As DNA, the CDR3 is TGCAGTGCTGCCGACAGGGTTAACACTGAAGCTTTCTTT.

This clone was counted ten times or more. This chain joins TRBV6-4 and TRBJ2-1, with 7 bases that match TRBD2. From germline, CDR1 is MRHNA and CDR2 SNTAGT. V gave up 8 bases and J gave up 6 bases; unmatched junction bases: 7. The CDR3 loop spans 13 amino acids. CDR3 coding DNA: TGTGCCAGCGTCAAGACTAGCATCAATGAGCAGTTCTTC. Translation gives CASVKTSINEQFF.

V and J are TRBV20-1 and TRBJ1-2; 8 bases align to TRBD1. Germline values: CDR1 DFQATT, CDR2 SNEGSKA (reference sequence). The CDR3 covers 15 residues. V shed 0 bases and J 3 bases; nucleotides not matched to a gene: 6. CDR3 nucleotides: TGCAGTGCTAGAGATCCGGACAGGGTTGACTATGGCTACACCTTC. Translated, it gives CSARDPDRVDYGYTF.

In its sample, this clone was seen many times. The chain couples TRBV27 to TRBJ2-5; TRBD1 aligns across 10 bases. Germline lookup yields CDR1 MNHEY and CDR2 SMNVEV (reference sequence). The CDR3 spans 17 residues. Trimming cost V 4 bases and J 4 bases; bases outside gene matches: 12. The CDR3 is CASSSTSRTGGLETQYF. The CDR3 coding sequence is TGTGCCAGCAGTTCCACCTCCCGGACAGGGGGGCTAGAGACCCAGTACTTC.

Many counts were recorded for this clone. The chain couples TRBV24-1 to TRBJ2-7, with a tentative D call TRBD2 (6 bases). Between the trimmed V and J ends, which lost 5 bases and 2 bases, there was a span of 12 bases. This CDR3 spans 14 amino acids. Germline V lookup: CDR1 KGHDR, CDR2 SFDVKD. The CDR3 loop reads CATSVGGPPYEQYF. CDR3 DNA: TGTGCCACCAGTGTCGGAGGGCCCCCCTACGAGCAGTACTTC.

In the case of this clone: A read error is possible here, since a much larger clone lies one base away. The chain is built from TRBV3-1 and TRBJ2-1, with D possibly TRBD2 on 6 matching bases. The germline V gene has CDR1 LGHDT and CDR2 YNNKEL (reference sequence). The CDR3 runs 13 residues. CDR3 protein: CASSQVRGLEQLF. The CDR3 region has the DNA TGTGCCAGCAGCCAAGTACGGGGACTGGAGCAGCTCTTC.

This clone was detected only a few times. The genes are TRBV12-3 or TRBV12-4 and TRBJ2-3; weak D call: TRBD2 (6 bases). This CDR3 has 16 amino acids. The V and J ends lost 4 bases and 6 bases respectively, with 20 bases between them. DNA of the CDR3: TGTGCCAGCAGTTCCGGAGCGGGTGGGCTCGGCGATACGCAGTATTTT. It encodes CASSSGAGGLGDTQYF.

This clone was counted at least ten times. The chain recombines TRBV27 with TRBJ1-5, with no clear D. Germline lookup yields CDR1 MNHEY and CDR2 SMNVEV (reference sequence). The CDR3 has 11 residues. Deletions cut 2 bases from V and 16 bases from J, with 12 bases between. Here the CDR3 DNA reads TGTGCCAGCAGTTTAGGTTCCCGTCTACATTTT. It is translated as CASSLGSRLHF.

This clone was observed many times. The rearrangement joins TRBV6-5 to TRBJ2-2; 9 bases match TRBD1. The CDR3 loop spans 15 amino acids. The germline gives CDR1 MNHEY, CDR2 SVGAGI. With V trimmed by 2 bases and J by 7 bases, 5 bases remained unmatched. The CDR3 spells CASSYETGGIGELFF. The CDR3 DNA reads TGTGCCAGCAGTTACGAGACAGGGGGGATCGGGGAGCTGTTTTTT.

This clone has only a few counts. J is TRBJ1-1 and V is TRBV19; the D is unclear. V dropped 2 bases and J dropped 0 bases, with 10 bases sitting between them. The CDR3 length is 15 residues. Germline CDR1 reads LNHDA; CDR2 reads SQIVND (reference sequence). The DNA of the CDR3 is TGTGCCAGTAGTATAACGGCTAAGATGAACACTGAAGCTTTCTTT. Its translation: CASSITAKMNTEAFF. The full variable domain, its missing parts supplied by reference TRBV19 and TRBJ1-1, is DGGITQSPKYLFRKEGQNVTLSCEQNLNHDAMYWYRQDPGQGLRLIYYSQIVNDFQKGDIAEGYSVSREKKESFPLTVTSAQKNPTAFYLCASSITAKMNTEAFFGQGTRLTVV.

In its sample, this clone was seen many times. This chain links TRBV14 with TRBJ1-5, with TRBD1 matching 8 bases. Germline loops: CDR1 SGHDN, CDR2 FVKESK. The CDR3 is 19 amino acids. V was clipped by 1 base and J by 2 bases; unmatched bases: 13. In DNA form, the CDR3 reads TGTGCCAGCAGCCAAGCCCTAGACAGGGGAGACTTTCGCAATCAGCCCCAGCATTTT. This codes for CASSQALDRGDFRNQPQHF.

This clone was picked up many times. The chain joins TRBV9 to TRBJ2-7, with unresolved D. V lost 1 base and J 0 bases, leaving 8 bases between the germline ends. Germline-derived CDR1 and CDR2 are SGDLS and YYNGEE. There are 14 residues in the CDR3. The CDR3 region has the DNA TGTGCCAGCAGCGTAAAAGCAAGCTCCTACGAGCAGTACTTC. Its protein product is CASSVKASSYEQYF.

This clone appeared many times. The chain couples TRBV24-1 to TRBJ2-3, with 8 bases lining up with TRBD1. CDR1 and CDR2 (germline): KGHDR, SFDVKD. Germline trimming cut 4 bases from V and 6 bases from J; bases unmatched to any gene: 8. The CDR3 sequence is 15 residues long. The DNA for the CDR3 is TGTGCCACCAGTGACCCATCAAACAGGGGGGATACGCAGTATTTT. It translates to CATSDPSNRGDTQYF.